A selection of T cell receptor beta chains follows, all from one sample in a study of shared clonotypes between healthy human individuals. Repertoires were generated with immunoSEQ multiplex PCR, while TCRdb's copy carries only in-frame clones and drops some. The data contain just over 2,000,000 clones, about 95% of them singletons. Input material: naive CD8+ T cells sorted from blood. These receptors all come from a man in his late teens or twenties in good health. The CDR3 runs from the conserved cysteine through the conserved F or W. The D gene is left open where the match is weak. The size of a clone is reported for some rows only, either as once, few or many, or as a class for expanded clones.

d_call,clone_size,cdr3_length,v_call,j_call,cdr3_nt,cdr3_aa
TRBD1,once,16,TRBV4-3,TRBJ2-7,TGCGCCAGCAGCCAAGATTCCGCAGGGGGTTTCGACGAGCAGTACTTC,CASSQDSAGGFDEQYF
.,.,15,TRBV28,TRBJ2-2,TGTGCCAGCAGTTTCGCGAGTCCTGGCACCGGGGAGCTGTTTTTT,CASSFASPGTGELFF
.,once,15,TRBV27,TRBJ2-7,TGTGCCAGCCGCCCGAACATGGGAAAGACCTACGAGCAGTACTTC,CASRPNMGKTYEQYF
.,once,14,TRBV7-8,TRBJ1-1,TGTGCCAGCAGCCCCGGAGGTTCGGGCACTGAAGCTTTCTTT,CASSPGGSGTEAFF
.,.,13,TRBV11-3,TRBJ1-1,TGTGCCAGCAGCTTTACAGGCGACACTGAAGCTTTCTTT,CASSFTGDTEAFF
.,.,15,TRBV5-4,TRBJ2-2,TGTGCCAGCACCCCTATCGGGAGCGAGGCCGGGGAGCTGTTTTTT,CASTPIGSEAGELFF
.,once,17,TRBV9,TRBJ2-6,TGTGCCAGCAGCGCCACTCTTGGACCCTCTGGGGCCAACGTCCTGACTTTC,CASSATLGPSGANVLTF
TRBD1,.,16,TRBV4-3,TRBJ2-2,TGCGCCAGCAGCCAAGTTGACAGGGCGAACACCGGGGAGCTGTTTTTT,CASSQVDRANTGELFF
.,.,14,TRBV27,TRBJ2-5,TGTGCCAGCAGTTTGGCCGGGACTGGAGAGACCCAGTACTTC,CASSLAGTGETQYF
.,.,14,TRBV6-5,TRBJ2-1,TGTGCCAGCAGGGCCGAACAGCTTTACAATGAGCAGTTCTTC,CASRAEQLYNEQFF
.,.,12,TRBV4-1,TRBJ2-7,TGCGCCAGCAGCCAAGATGGGGACGAGCAGTACTTC,CASSQDGDEQYF
.,.,15,TRBV27,TRBJ2-3,TGTGCCAGCAGTTTGGGGGCGGTGACCACAGATACGCAGTATTTT,CASSLGAVTTDTQYF
TRBD2,once,18,TRBV4-1,TRBJ2-1,TGCGCCAGCAGCCTCGCCGATGCCGGGACTAGCGGATACAATGAGCAGTTCTTC,CASSLADAGTSGYNEQFF
.,.,13,TRBV21-1,TRBJ1-5,TGTGCCAGCAGCAGATCTAGCAATCAGCCCCAGCATTTT,CASSRSSNQPQHF
.,.,13,TRBV2,TRBJ2-7,TGTGCCAGCAGCTCACCAAGCTCCTACGAGCAGTACTTC,CASSSPSSYEQYF
.,.,12,TRBV5-6,TRBJ2-1,TGTGCCAGCAGAGAGGGGGTAGGAGAGCAGTTCTTC,CASREGVGEQFF
.,.,15,TRBV4-1,TRBJ2-7,TGCGCCAGCAGCCAAGTTGCGGACGCTAGTTACGAGCAGTACTTC,CASSQVADASYEQYF
.,.,13,TRBV4-1,TRBJ1-1,TGCGCCAGCAGCCAAGGACCGAACACTGAAGCTTTCTTT,CASSQGPNTEAFF
.,.,14,TRBV4-3,TRBJ1-1,TGCGCCAGCAGCCAAGATGTCCTCTCCCCTGAAGCTTTCTTT,CASSQDVLSPEAFF
.,.,13,TRBV4-1,TRBJ2-7,TGCGCCAGCAGCCAGTTACAGGGTGGGGAGCAGTACTTC,CASSQLQGGEQYF
.,once,16,TRBV4-1,TRBJ2-7,TGCGCCAGCAGCCAAGTCAATAGGGGATTCGTCTATGAGCAGTACTTC,CASSQVNRGFVYEQYF
.,.,13,TRBV5-6,TRBJ2-5,TGTGCCAGCAGCCTGGACAGCCAAGAGACCCAGTACTTC,CASSLDSQETQYF
.,.,13,TRBV23-1,TRBJ2-5,TGCGCCAGCAGTCAGAAGGTATTAGAGACCCAGTACTTC,CASSQKVLETQYF
.,.,14,TRBV4-3,TRBJ2-7,TGCGCCAGCAGCCAAGGGGGAGGTGGCTACGAGCAGTACTTC,CASSQGGGGYEQYF
.,.,15,TRBV9,TRBJ2-2,TGTGCCAGCAGCGTAGGACAGGCGAACACCGGGGAGCTGTTTTTT,CASSVGQANTGELFF
TRBD2,.,16,TRBV10-2,TRBJ2-1,TGCGCCAGCAGTGAGAATGGACTAGCGGAATACAATGAGCAGTTCTTC,CASSENGLAEYNEQFF